Presented here are 20 T cell receptor beta chains from one specimen sequenced in a study of control samples from healthy donors and cancer patients. Clones were sequenced by immunoSEQ multiplex PCR, and TCRdb holds only the in-frame ones, with some missing. The table shows around 200,000 clones, with 85% to 95% occurring only once. Sequencing was carried out using blood. These receptors all come from a man in his forties or fifties in good health.

The CDR3 coding sequence is TGCGCCAGCAGCCAAATCGACAGGGGCTGGACCGAGCAGTACTTC. The encoded protein is CASSQIDRGWTEQYF. V usage is TRBV4-3 and J usage is TRBJ2-7; 8 nucleotides agree with TRBD1. The CDR3 spans 15 residues. CDR1 and CDR2 from the germline V gene are LGHNA and YSLEER. The V segment lost 2 bases and the J segment 6 bases; nucleotides outside the gene matches: 9.

V is TRBV5-1 and J is TRBJ1-1, with TRBD1 as a possible D gene (5 bases). V was cut by 0 bases and J by 4 bases, with 19 bases left in between. Germline loops: CDR1 SGHRS, CDR2 YFSETQ. CDR3 length equals 17 residues. This CDR3 reads CASSLVSGGGSGTEAFF. In DNA form, the CDR3 reads TGCGCCAGCAGCTTGGTATCGGGGGGAGGCTCGGGCACTGAAGCTTTCTTT.

This clone appeared a single time. The genes are TRBV7-9 and TRBJ2-3; TRBD2 matches at 9 bases. After removal of 5 bases from V and 1 base from J, the junction contained 4 bases not matched to a gene. Per the germline V gene, CDR1 is SEHNR and CDR2 is FQNEAQ (reference sequence). CDR3 length equals 15 residues. The CDR3: CASSGSGGGTDTQYF. CDR3 in DNA: TGTGCCAGCAGCGGTAGCGGGGGTGGCACAGATACGCAGTATTTT.

This clone was detected only once. The chain couples TRBV6-1 to TRBJ2-1; 7 bases line up with TRBD2. There are 18 residues in the CDR3. Germline loops: CDR1 MNHNS, CDR2 SASEGT. Losses at the gene ends were 1 base for V and 0 bases for J; bases not matched to a gene: 9. CDR3 DNA: TGTGCCAGCAGTGAAGAGGCCAGCGGGGATGACTCCTACAATGAGCAGTTCTTC. This codes for CASSEEASGDDSYNEQFF.

The chain combines TRBV6-6 with TRBJ2-3, with a possible D match to TRBD2 (6 bases). The germline V and J ends were trimmed by 6 bases and 6 bases, with 10 bases remaining between them. CDR1 is MNHNY, CDR2 SVGAGI, per germline (reference sequence). This CDR3 spans 12 amino acids. The CDR3 is CASRGGGDTQYF. The DNA of the CDR3 is TGTGCCAGCAGGGGTGGGGGGGATACGCAGTATTTT.

This sequence joins TRBV2 and TRBJ1-2; TRBD1 is a possible D gene (6 bases). The germline CDR1 and CDR2 sequences are SNHLY and FYNNEI. The V end lost 4 bases, the J end lost 8 bases, and 23 bases lay between the germline ends. The CDR3 totals 16 residues. The CDR3, as DNA: TGTGCCAGCAGTGCCCCGGGCCGACAGGAGGCGGGGGGCTACACCTTC. This encodes CASSAPGRQEAGGYTF.

This chain connects TRBV7-2 to TRBJ1-2; 8 bases match TRBD1. The V gene end was trimmed by 5 bases and the J gene end by 6 bases; junction bases not matched to a gene: 8. Germline CDR1 SGHTA, CDR2 FQGNSA. This CDR3 region has 14 residues. CDR3 residues: CASSVDRTGNGYTF. DNA of the CDR3: TGTGCCAGCAGCGTCGACCGGACAGGGAATGGCTACACCTTC. Complete variable domain (other parts from reference TRBV7-2 and TRBJ1-2): GAGVSQSPSNKVTEKGKDVELRCDPISGHTALYWYRQSLGQGLEFLIYFQGNSAPDKSGLPSDRFSAERTGGSVSTLTIQRTQQEDSAVYLCASSVDRTGNGYTFGSGTRLTVV.

The V call is TRBV18, the J call TRBJ1-5; TRBD1 might be the D (5 bases). Trimming stripped 3 bases from V and 5 bases from J, with 8 bases between. In germline, CDR1 is KGHSH, CDR2 LQKENI. The CDR3 length is 13 residues. CDR3 coding DNA: TGTGCCAGCTCACCCGGGACGGATCAGCCCCAGCATTTT. Protein: CASSPGTDQPQHF.

This sequence joins TRBV27 and TRBJ1-5; D gene unclear. Trimming took 3 bases from V and 7 from J, leaving 10 bases between them. The CDR3 is 13 residues long. The germline V gene has CDR1 MNHEY and CDR2 SMNVEV (reference sequence). The CDR3 spells CASSFEGGQPQHF. The CDR3 DNA reads as TGTGCCAGCAGTTTTGAGGGAGGGCAGCCCCAGCATTTT.

The gene calls are TRBV29-1 and TRBJ1-4; D may be TRBD1 (5 bases). Germline V CDR1 and CDR2: SQVTM, ANQGSEA. The CDR3 covers 14 residues. V was trimmed by 0 bases and J by 8 bases, leaving 13 bases between them. CDR3 region: CSVEDGGAHEKLFF. The CDR3 bases are TGCAGCGTTGAAGATGGCGGGGCCCACGAAAAACTGTTTTTT.

The CDR3 sequence is CAWSVRLGRDTQYF. The CDR3 region has the DNA TGTGCCTGGAGTGTCCGGCTGGGTAGGGATACGCAGTATTTT. The V gene is TRBV30, the J gene TRBJ2-3, with D unclear. Between the trimmed V and J ends, which lost 0 bases and 6 bases, there was a span of 13 bases. There are 14 residues in the CDR3. CDR1 and CDR2 from the germline V gene are GTSNPN and SVGIG (reference sequence).

This clone has a single count. The chain employs TRBV5-6 and TRBJ1-5; maybe TRBD1 (6 bases). Germline values: CDR1 SGHDT, CDR2 YYEEEE. Trimming pared 4 bases from V and 5 bases from J, leaving 19 bases between. The CDR3 consists of 16 residues. The CDR3, as DNA: TGTGCCAGCAGCCTACGGACTGTGAGGGGGGATCAGCCCCAGCATTTT. This sequence encodes CASSLRTVRGDQPQHF.

The chain has TRBV5-1 and TRBJ2-5, with 13 positions matching TRBD2. The CDR3 is made up of 16 amino acids. Germline V lookup: CDR1 SGHRS, CDR2 YFSETQ. Trimming cost V 0 bases and J 2 bases; bases outside gene matches: 1. The CDR3 reads CASSLGLAGGQETQYF. Here the CDR3 DNA reads TGCGCCAGCAGCTTGGGACTAGCGGGGGGACAAGAGACCCAGTACTTC.

The V gene is TRBV30, the J gene TRBJ1-2, with D perhaps matching TRBD1 (5 bases). The CDR3 sequence is 16 residues long. The ends were cut back, 0 bases at V and 0 bases at J, with 14 bases in the middle. CDR1 and CDR2 (germline): GTSNPN, SVGIG (reference sequence). DNA of the CDR3: TGTGCCTGGAGTGTACTCTCGGGGCGTACTAACTATGGCTACACCTTC. Its translation is CAWSVLSGRTNYGYTF.

The chain couples TRBV15 to TRBJ2-7; perhaps TRBD1 as D (7 bases). The CDR3 is made up of 15 amino acids. The germline V and J ends were trimmed by 5 bases and 0 bases, with 14 bases remaining between them. CDR1 is LNHNV and CDR2 is YYDKDF in the germline V gene (reference sequence). The CDR3 sequence is CATSQGGTGSYEQYV. For the CDR3, the DNA is TGTGCCACCAGCCAGGGGGGAACGGGCTCCTACGAGCAGTACGTC.

The J gene is TRBJ1-1, the V gene TRBV5-1; weak D call: TRBD1 (6 bases). The CDR3 runs to 11 residues. The V and J ends lost 6 bases and 4 bases respectively, with 7 bases between them. Germline loops: CDR1 SGHRS, CDR2 YFSETQ. As DNA, the CDR3 is TGCGCCAGCAAAGGGGGCACTGAAGCTTTCTTT. Translating gives CASKGGTEAFF.

This clone was seen a handful of times. The gene calls are TRBV7-9 and TRBJ1-1, with unresolved D. The CDR3 extends over 12 amino acids. Germline V CDR1 and CDR2: SEHNR, FQNEAQ (reference sequence). The V end was cut by 6 bases, the J end by 3 bases, with 8 bases between. This CDR3 is CASSRIDTEAFF. As DNA, the CDR3 is TGTGCCAGCAGTAGAATTGACACTGAAGCTTTCTTT.

The chain uses TRBV6-5 and TRBJ1-1; D uncertain. V was shortened by 4 bases and J by 3 bases, with 9 bases between the two germline ends. This CDR3 is 13 amino acids long. Looked up from germline, CDR1 is MNHEY and CDR2 is SVGAGI. The CDR3 sequence is CASSLILDTEAFF. CDR3 DNA sequence: TGTGCCAGCAGTTTAATCTTAGACACTGAAGCTTTCTTT.

This clone has a handful of counts. This specimen includes other DNA sequences encoding the same CDR3. The chain has TRBV27 and TRBJ2-2, with TRBD2 matching over 12 bases. This CDR3 has 14 amino acids. CDR1 is MNHEY, CDR2 SMNVEV, per germline (reference sequence). The V gene end was trimmed by 6 bases and the J gene end by 4 bases; junction bases not matched to a gene: 0. CDR3 sequence reads: CASRLAGGTGELFF. DNA for the CDR3: TGTGCCAGCAGACTAGCGGGGGGCACCGGGGAGCTGTTTTTT.

The chain couples TRBV27 to TRBJ1-1; D is unclear. Trimming took 3 bases from V and 0 from J, leaving 11 bases between them. This CDR3 has 15 amino acids. Germline V gives CDR1 MNHEY, CDR2 SMNVEV (reference sequence). CDR3 nucleotides: TGTGCCAGCAGTTTGACGCCAGGCGTGAACACTGAAGCTTTCTTT. Residues: CASSLTPGVNTEAFF.